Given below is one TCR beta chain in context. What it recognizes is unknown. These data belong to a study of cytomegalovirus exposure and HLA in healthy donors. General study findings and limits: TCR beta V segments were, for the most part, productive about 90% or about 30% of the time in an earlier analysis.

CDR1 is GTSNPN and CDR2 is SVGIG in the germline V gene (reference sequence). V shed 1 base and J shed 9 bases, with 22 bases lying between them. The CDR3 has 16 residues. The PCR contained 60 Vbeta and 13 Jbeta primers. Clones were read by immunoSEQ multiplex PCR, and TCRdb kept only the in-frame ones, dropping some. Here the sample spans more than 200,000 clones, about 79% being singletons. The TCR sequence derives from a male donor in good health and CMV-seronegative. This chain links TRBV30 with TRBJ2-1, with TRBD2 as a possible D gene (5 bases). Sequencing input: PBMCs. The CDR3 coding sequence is TGTGCCTGGAGTGCCCCCTCCAACGGACTCCGGGGTGAGCAGTTCTTC. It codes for CAWSAPSNGLRGEQFF.